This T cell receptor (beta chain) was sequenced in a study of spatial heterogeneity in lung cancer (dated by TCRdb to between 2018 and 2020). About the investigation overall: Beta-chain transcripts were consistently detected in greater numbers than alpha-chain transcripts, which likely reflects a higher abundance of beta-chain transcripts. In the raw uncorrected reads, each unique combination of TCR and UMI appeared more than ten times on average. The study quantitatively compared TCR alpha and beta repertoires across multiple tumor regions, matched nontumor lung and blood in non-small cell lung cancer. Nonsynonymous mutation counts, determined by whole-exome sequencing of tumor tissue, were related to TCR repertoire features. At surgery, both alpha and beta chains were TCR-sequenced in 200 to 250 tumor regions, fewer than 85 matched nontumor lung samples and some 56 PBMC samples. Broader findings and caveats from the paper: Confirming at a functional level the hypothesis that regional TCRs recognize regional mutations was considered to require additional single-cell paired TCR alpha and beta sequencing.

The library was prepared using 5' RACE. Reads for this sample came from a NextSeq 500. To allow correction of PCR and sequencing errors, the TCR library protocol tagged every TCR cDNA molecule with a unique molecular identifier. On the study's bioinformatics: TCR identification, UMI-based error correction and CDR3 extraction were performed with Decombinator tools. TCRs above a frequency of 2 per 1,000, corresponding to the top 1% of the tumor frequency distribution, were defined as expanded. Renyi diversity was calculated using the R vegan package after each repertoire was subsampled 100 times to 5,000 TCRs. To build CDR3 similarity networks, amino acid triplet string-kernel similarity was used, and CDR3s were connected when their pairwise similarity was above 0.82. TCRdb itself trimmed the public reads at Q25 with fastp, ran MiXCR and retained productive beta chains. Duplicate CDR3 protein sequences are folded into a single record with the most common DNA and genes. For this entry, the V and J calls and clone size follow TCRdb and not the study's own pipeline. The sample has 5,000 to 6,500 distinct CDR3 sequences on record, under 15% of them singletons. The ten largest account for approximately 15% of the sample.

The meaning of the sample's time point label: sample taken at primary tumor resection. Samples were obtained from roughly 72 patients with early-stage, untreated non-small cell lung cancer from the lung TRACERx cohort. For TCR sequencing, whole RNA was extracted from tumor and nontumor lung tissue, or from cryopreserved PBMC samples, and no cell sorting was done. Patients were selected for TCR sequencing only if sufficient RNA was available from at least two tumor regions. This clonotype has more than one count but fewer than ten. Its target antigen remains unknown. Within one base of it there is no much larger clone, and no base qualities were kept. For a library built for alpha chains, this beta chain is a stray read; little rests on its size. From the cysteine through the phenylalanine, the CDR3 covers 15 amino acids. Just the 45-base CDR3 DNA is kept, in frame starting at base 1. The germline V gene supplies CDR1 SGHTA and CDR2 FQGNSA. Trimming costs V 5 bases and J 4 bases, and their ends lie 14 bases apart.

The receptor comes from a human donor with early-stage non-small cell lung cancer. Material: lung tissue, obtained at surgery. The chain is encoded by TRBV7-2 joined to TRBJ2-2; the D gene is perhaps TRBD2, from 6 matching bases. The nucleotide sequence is TGTGCCAGCAGCCAGACTAGAGCAGGCACCGGGGAGCTGTTTTTT. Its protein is CASSQTRAGTGELFF.